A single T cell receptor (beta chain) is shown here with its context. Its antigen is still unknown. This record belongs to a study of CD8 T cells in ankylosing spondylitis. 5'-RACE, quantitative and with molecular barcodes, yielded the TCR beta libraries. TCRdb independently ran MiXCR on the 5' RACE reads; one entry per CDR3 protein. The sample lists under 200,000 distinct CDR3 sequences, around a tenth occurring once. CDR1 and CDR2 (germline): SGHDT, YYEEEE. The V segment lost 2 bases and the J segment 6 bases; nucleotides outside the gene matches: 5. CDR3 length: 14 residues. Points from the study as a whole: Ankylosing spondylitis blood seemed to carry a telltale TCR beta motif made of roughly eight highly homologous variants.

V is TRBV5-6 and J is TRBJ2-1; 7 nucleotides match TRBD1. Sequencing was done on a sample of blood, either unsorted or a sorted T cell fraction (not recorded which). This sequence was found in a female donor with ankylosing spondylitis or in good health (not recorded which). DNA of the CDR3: TGTGCCAGCAGCTTTACAGGGGAGTCCAATGAGCAGTTCTTC. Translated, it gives CASSFTGESNEQFF.